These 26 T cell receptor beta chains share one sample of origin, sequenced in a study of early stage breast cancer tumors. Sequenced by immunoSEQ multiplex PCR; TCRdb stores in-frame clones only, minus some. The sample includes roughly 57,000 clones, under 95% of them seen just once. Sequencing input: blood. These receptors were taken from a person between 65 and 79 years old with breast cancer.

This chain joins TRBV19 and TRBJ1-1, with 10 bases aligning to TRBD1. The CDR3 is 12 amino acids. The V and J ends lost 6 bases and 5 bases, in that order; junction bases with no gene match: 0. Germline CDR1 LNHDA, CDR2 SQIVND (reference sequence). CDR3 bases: TGTGCCAGTAGGGACAGGGGGACTGAAGCTTTCTTT. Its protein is CASRDRGTEAFF.

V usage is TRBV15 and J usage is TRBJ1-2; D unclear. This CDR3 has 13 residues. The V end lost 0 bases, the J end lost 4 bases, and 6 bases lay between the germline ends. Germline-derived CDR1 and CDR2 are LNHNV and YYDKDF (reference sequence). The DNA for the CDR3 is TGTGCCACCAGCAGAGACACTCGCTATGGCTACACCTTC. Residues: CATSRDTRYGYTF.

CDR3 coding DNA: TGTGCCAGCAGCTTAGAGCCGCCGAGATCCGAGCAGTACTTC. Protein sequence: CASSLEPPRSEQYF. The chain is built from TRBV11-2 and TRBJ2-7; D not resolved. The CDR3 consists of 14 residues. Per the germline V gene, CDR1 is SGHAT and CDR2 is FQNNGV. Between the trimmed V and J ends, which lost 0 bases and 6 bases, there was a span of 12 bases. The whole variable domain, filled in from reference TRBV11-2 and TRBJ2-7, reads EAGVAQSPRYKIIEKRQSVAFWCNPISGHATLYWYQQILGQGPKLLIQFQNNGVVDDSQLPKDRFSAERLKGVDSTLKIQPAKLEDSAVYLCASSLEPPRSEQYFGPGTRLTVT.

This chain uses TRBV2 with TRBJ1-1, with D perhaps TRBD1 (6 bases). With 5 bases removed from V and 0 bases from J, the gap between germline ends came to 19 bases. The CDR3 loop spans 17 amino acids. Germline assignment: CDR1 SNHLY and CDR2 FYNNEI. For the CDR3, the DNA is TGTGCCAGCAGTTACCGGGGGGGCTCGCCTATGAACACTGAAGCTTTCTTT. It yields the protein CASSYRGGSPMNTEAFF.

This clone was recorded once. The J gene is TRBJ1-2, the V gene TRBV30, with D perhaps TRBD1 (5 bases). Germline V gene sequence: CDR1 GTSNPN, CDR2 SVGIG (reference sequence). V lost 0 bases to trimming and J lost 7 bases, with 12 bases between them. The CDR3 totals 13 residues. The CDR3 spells CAWSVRDLSGYTF. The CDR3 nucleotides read TGTGCCTGGAGTGTCAGGGATTTATCTGGCTACACCTTC.

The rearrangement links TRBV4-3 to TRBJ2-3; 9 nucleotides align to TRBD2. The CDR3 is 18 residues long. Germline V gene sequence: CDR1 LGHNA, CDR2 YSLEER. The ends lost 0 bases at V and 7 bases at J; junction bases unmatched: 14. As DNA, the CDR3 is TGCGCCAGCAGCCAAGATAGAGAGGGGCGGGGGGGTGAGAATACGCAGTATTTT. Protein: CASSQDREGRGGENTQYF.

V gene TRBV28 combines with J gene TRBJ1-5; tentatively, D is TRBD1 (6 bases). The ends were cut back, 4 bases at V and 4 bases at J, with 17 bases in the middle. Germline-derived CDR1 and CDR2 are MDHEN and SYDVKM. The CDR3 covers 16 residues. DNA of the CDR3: TGTGCCAGCAGTTCTAGAGGGGGTCTACGGAATCAGCCCCAGCATTTT. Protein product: CASSSRGGLRNQPQHF.

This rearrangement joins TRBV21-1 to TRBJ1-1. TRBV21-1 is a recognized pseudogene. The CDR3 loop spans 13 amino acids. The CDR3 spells CASSSPRGVEAFF. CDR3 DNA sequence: TGTGCCAGCAGCAGCCCCCGGGGGGTTGAAGCTTTCTTT.

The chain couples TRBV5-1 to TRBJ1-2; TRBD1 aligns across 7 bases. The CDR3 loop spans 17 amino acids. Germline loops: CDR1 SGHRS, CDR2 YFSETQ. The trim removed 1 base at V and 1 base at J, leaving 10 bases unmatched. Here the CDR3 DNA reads TGCGCCAGCAGCTTGACGACAGGGCCGGCCCTTAACTATGGCTACACCTTC. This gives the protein CASSLTTGPALNYGYTF.

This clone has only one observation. The CDR3 is CASSGRTGRREKLFF. The CDR3 bases are TGTGCCAGCAGCGGCCGGACAGGGAGGCGAGAAAAACTGTTTTTT. This chain uses TRBV21-1 with TRBJ1-4; the table's D call, TRBD1, was not checked against the DNA. TRBV21-1 is labeled a pseudogene. CDR3 length equals 15 residues.

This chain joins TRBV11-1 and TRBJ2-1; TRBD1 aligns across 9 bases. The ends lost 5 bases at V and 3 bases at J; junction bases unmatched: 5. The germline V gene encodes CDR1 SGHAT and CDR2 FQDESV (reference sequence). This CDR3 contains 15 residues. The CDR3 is CASSQTGGIYNEQFF. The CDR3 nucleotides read TGTGCCAGCAGCCAGACAGGGGGAATCTACAATGAGCAGTTCTTC.

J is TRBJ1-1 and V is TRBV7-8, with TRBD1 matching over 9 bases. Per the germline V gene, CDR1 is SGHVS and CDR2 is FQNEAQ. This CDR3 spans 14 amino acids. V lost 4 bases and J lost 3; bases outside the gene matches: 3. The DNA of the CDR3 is TGTGCCAGCAGCTACGGGACAGGGTACACTGAAGCTTTCTTT. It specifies CASSYGTGYTEAFF.

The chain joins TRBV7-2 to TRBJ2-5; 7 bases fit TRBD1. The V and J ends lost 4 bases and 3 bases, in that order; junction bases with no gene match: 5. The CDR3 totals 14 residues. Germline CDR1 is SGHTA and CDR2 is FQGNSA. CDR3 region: CASSSNQGEETQYF. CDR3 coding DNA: TGTGCCAGCAGCTCAAATCAGGGGGAAGAGACCCAGTACTTC.

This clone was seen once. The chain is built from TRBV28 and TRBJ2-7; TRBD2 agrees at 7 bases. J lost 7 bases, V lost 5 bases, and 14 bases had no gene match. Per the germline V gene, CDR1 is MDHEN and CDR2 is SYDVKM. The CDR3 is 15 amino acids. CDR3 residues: CASSVLAAPKKEQYF. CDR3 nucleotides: TGTGCCAGCAGTGTTCTAGCGGCCCCTAAGAAGGAGCAGTACTTC.

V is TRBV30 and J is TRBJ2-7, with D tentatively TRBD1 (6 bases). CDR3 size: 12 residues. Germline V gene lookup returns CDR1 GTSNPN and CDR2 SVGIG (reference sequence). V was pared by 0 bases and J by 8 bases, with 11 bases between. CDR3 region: CAWSVQGRKQYF. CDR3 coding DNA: TGTGCCTGGAGTGTCCAGGGGAGAAAGCAGTACTTC. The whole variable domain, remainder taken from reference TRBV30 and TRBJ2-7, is SQTIHQWPATLVQPVGSPLSLECTVEGTSNPNLYWYRQAAGRGLQLLFYSVGIGQISSEVPQNLSASRPQDRQFILSSKKLLLSDSGFYLCAWSVQGRKQYFGPGTRLTVT.

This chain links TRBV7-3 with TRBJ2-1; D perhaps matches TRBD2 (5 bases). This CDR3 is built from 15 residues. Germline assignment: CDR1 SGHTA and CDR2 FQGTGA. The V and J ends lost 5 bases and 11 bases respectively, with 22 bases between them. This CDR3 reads CASSPGSEHVAQQFF. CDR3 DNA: TGTGCCAGCAGCCCCGGTAGCGAACACGTGGCTCAGCAGTTCTTC.

The CDR3 region is CASSLSGSLYEQYF. The CDR3 coding sequence is TGTGCCAGCAGTTTATCCGGGTCCTTATACGAGCAGTACTTC. This rearrangement joins TRBV27 to TRBJ2-7; D unclear. Germline assignment: CDR1 MNHEY and CDR2 SMNVEV (reference sequence). This CDR3 contains 14 residues. Deletions cut 0 bases from V and 4 bases from J, with 10 bases between.

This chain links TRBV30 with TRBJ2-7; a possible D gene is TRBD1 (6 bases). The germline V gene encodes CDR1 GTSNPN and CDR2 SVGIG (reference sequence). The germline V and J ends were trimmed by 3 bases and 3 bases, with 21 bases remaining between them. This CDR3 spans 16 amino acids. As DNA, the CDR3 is TGTGCCTGGAGGGACGGCGGACAGCCCTCATACTACGAGCAGTACTTC. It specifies CAWRDGGQPSYYEQYF.

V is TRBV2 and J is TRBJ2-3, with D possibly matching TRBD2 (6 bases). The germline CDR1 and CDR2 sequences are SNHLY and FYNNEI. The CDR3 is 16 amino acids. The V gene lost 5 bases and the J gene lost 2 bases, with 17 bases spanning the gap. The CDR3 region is CASSLPPSVYTDTQYF. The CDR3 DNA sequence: TGTGCCAGCAGTTTGCCACCTAGCGTATACACAGATACGCAGTATTTT.

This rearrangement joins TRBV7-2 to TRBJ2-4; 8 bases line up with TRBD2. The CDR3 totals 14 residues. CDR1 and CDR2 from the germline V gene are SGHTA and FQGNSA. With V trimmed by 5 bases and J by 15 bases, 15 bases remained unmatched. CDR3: CASSPGVGGGVWYF. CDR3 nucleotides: TGTGCCAGCAGCCCAGGAGTCGGGGGGGGCGTTTGGTACTTC.

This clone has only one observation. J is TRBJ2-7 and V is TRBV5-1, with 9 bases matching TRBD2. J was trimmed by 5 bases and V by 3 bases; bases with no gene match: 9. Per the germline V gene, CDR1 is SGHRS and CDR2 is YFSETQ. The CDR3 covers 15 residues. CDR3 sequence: CASSWAAGGEDEQYF. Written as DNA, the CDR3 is TGCGCCAGCAGCTGGGCAGCGGGAGGCGAAGACGAGCAGTACTTC.

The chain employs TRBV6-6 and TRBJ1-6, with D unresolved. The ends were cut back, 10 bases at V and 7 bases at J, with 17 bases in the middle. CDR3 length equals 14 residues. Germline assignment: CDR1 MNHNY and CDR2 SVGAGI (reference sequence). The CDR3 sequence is CATSLPDGNSPLHF. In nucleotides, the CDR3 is TGTGCCACCTCTCTACCCGACGGGAATTCACCCCTCCACTTT.

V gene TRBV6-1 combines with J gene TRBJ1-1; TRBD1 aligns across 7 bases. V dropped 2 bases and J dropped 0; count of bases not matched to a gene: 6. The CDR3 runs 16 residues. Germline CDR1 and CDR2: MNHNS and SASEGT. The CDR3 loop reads CASSEYPTGMNTEAFF. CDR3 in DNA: TGTGCCAGCAGTGAATACCCGACAGGGATGAACACTGAAGCTTTCTTT.

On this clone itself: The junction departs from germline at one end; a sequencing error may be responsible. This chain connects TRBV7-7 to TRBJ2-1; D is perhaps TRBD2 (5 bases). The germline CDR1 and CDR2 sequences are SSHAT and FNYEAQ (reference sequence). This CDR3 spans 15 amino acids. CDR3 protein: CASSLGSGVAHEQFF. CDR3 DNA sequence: TGTGCTAGCAGCTTAGGGTCCGGGGTGGCCCATGAGCAGTTCTTC. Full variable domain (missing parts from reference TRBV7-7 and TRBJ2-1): GAGVSQSPRYKVTKRGQDVTLRCDPISSHATLYWYQQALGQGPEFLTYFNYEAQPDKSGLPSDRFSAERPEGSISTLTIQRTEQRDSAMYRCASSLGSGVAHEQFFGPGTRLTVL.

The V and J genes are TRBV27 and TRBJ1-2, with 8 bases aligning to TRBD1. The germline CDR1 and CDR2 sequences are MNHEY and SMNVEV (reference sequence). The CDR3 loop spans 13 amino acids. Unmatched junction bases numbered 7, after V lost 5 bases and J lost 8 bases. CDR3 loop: CASSLYDRGGYTF. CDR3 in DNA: TGTGCCAGCAGTCTCTACGACAGGGGCGGCTACACCTTC.

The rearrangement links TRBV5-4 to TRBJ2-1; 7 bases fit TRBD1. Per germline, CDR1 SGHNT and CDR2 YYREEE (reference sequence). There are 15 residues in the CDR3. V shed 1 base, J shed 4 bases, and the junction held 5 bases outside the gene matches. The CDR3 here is CASSLSQGRYNEQFF. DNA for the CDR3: TGTGCCAGCAGCTTGTCACAGGGGCGATACAATGAGCAGTTCTTC.